This T cell receptor beta chain was obtained from a study of blood T cell repertoires in COVID-19. TCRdb's copy holds only in-frame clones and misses some; the assay was immunoSEQ multiplex PCR. The sample holds approximately 100,000 clones, approximately 82% seen once. There are 13 residues in the CDR3. Trimming took off 3 bases at V and 4 bases at J, with 9 bases between the two ends. Germline V gene sequence: CDR1 SGHTA, CDR2 FQGNSA. This chain links TRBV7-2 with TRBJ1-1; D remains ambiguous. The TCR originated in a woman aged 55-70 years with acute or convalescent COVID-19. Sequenced sample: peripheral blood. The DNA of the CDR3 is TGTGCCAGCAGCTTCGGAGGAGGCACTGAAGCTTTCTTT. As protein: CASSFGGGTEAFF.